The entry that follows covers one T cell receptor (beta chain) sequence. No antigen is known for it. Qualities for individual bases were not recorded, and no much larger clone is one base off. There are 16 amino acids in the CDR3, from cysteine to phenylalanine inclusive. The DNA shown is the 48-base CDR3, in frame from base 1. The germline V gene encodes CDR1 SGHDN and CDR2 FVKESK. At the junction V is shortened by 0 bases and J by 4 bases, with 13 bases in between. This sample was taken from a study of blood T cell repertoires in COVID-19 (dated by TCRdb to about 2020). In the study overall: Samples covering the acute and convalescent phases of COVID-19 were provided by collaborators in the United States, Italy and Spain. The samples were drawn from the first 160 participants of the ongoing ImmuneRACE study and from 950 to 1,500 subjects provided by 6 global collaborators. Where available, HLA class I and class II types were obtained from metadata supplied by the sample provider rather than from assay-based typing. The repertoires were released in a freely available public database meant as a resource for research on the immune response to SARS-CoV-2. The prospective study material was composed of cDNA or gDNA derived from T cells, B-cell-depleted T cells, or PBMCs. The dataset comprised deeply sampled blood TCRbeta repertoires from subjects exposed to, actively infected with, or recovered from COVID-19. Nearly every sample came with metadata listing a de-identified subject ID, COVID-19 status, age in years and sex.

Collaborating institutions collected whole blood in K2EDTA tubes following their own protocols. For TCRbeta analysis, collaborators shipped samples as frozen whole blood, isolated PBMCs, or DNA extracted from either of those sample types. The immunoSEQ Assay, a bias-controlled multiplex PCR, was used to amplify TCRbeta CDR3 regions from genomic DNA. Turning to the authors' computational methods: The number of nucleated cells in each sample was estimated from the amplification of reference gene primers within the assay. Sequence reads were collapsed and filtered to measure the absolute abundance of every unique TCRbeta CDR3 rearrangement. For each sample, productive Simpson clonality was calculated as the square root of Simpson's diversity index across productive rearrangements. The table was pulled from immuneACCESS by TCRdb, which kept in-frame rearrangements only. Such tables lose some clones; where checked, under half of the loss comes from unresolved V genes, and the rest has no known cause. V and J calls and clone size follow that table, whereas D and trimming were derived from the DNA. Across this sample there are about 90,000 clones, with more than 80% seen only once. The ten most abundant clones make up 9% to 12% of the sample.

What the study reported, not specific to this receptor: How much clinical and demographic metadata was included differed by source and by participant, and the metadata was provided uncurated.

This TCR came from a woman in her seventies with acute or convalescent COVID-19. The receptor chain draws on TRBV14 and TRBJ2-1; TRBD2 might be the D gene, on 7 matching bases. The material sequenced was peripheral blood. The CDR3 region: CASSQDGGAFYNEQFF. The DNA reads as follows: TGTGCCAGCAGCCAAGATGGGGGGGCCTTTTACAATGAGCAGTTCTTC.